Below, 11 T cell receptor beta chains from the same sample are listed, as sequenced in a study of T cell responses to AZD1222 COVID-19 vaccine. Clones were read by immunoSEQ multiplex PCR, and TCRdb kept only the in-frame ones, dropping some. The sample lists roughly 160,000 clones, 70% to 90% occurring once. This specimen was peripheral blood, taken 28 days after the second AZD1222 dose. The receptors come from an adult who received the AZD1222 COVID-19 vaccine.

The V call is TRBV25-1, the J call TRBJ2-7; D gene unclear. V lost 0 bases to trimming and J lost 3 bases, with 3 bases between them. This CDR3 spans 12 amino acids. In germline, CDR1 is MGHDK, CDR2 SYGVNS. The CDR3 DNA reads as TGTGCCAGCAGTGAATATGTCTACGAGCAGTACTTC. Translating gives CASSEYVYEQYF.

This rearrangement joins TRBV3-1 (or the pseudogene TRBV3-2) to TRBJ1-6, with 8 bases lining up with TRBD1. The germline gives CDR1 LGHDT, CDR2 YNNKEL (reference sequence). V lost 5 bases to trimming and J lost 10 bases; unmatched junction nucleotides: 7. This CDR3 has 14 amino acids. CDR3 protein: CASSSGTGASPLHF. The CDR3 DNA reads as TGTGCCAGCAGCTCCGGGACAGGAGCCTCACCCCTCCACTTT.

This clone was seen a few times. CDR3 protein: CASNPPGQLLSGAFF. The CDR3 DNA sequence: TGTGCCAGCAACCCCCCGGGACAGCTCCTTTCGGGGGCTTTCTTT. The genes are TRBV6-2 or TRBV6-3 and TRBJ1-1; 7 bases agree with TRBD1. The germline gives CDR1 MNHEY, CDR2 SVGEGT. The CDR3 consists of 15 residues. The V segment lost 7 bases and the J segment 11 bases; nucleotides outside the gene matches: 19.

The rearrangement links TRBV13 to TRBJ2-1; 7 bases align to TRBD2. Germline lookup yields CDR1 PRHDT and CDR2 FYEKMQ (reference sequence). This CDR3 has 14 residues. Trimming removed 4 bases from V and 5 bases from J; junction bases left unmatched: 5. The CDR3 region is CASSSGTKDNEQFF. DNA of the CDR3: TGTGCCAGCAGCTCCGGGACTAAAGACAATGAGCAGTTCTTC. The variable domain in full, completed from reference TRBV13 and TRBJ2-1, reads AAGVIQSPRHLIKEKRETATLKCYPIPRHDTVYWYQQGPGQDPQFLISFYEKMQSDKGSIPDRFSAQQFSDYHSELNMSSLELGDSALYFCASSSGTKDNEQFFGPGTRLTVL.

The chain recombines TRBV3-1 (or the pseudogene TRBV3-2) with TRBJ2-3, with 8 bases matching TRBD2. CDR3 size: 14 residues. Losses at the gene ends were 5 bases for V and 4 bases for J; bases not matched to a gene: 5. CDR1 LGHDT and CDR2 YNNKEL come from the germline V gene (reference sequence). CDR3 in amino acids: CASSTGGRPDTQYF. The DNA of the CDR3 is TGTGCCAGCAGCACGGGGGGGCGCCCAGATACGCAGTATTTT.

This clone was seen just once. V usage is TRBV4-1 and J usage is TRBJ2-7; unclear D gene. The CDR3 contains 17 residues. The germline V gene has CDR1 MGHRA and CDR2 YSYEKL. V was pared by 0 bases and J by 1 base, with 16 bases between. CDR3 loop: CASSQELELRKSYEQYF. As DNA, the CDR3 is TGCGCCAGCAGCCAAGAGCTGGAGTTGAGGAAATCCTACGAGCAGTACTTC.

V usage is TRBV6-5 and J usage is TRBJ1-2, with 8 nucleotides matching TRBD1. Germline CDR1 is MNHEY and CDR2 is SVGAGI. The V segment lost 5 bases and the J segment 8 bases; nucleotides outside the gene matches: 10. CDR3 size: 14 residues. Written as DNA, the CDR3 is TGTGCCAGCAGTCTTGGACAGGGCCGCTGGGGCTACACCTTC. It encodes CASSLGQGRWGYTF.

The genes are TRBV28 and TRBJ1-2; 10 bases fit TRBD1. The CDR3 has 16 amino acids. CDR1 is MDHEN, CDR2 SYDVKM, per germline. The J segment lost 7 bases and the V segment lost 3 bases, leaving 11 bases of the junction unmatched. CDR3 bases: TGTGCCAGCAGTTTGGACTCCGGGACAGGGGATTCTGGCTACACCTTC. Its protein product is CASSLDSGTGDSGYTF.

This clone was picked up one time. This rearrangement joins TRBV3-1 (or the pseudogene TRBV3-2) to TRBJ1-2, with TRBD1 as a possible D gene (6 bases). Germline assignment: CDR1 LGHDT and CDR2 YNNKEL (reference sequence). The CDR3 consists of 12 residues. Trimming stripped 5 bases from V and 7 bases from J, with 11 bases between. The CDR3 nucleotides are TGTGCCAGCAGCTTTGACAGGAGTGGCTACACCTTC. Amino acids: CASSFDRSGYTF.

DNA of the CDR3: TGTGCCAGCAGTTTCCGGTACTCTGGGGCCAACGTCCTGACTTTC. The encoded protein is CASSFRYSGANVLTF. The rearrangement links TRBV27 to TRBJ2-6; no clear D gene. The CDR3 has 15 residues. Germline V gene lookup returns CDR1 MNHEY and CDR2 SMNVEV (reference sequence). With 3 bases removed from V and 0 bases from J, the gap between germline ends came to 6 bases.

V and J are TRBV11-2 and TRBJ2-7, with D possibly called TRBD1 or TRBD2 (7 bases each). Trimming left V 3 bases short and J 2 bases short, with 14 bases between. The germline gives CDR1 SGHAT, CDR2 FQNNGV. This CDR3 spans 15 amino acids. The CDR3 sequence is CASSLGEGAPYEQYF. For the CDR3, the DNA is TGTGCCAGCAGCTTGGGGGAGGGGGCCCCCTACGAGCAGTACTTC.